This note documents a single T cell receptor (beta chain) sequence. Its antigen is unknown. Mismatch with germline at one junction end may stem from a read error. Germline CDR1 reads DFQATT; CDR2 reads SNEGSKA (reference sequence). This CDR3 is built from 14 residues. This sample was included in a study of T cells in Graves' hyperthyroidism and ophthalmopathy. General study points: A median around 6 months before onset, the model predicted ophthalmopathy.

TCR beta CDR3 sequences were amplified from RNA transcripts. The HTBI primer set drove a first-round RT-PCR of the TCR CDR3. Via MiXCR, TCRdb re-called the multiplex PCR reads, giving one row per CDR3 protein. Here the sample spans hundreds of thousands of distinct CDR3 sequences, approximately 16% being singletons. A NOSPECS grade of at least 4, a Clinical Activity Score of at least 3 and duration under 3 months were recorded in ophthalmopathy patients. Clinical symptoms, serum thyroxine, TRAb, thyroid ultrasound and orbital computed tomography established diagnosis. The rearrangement uses TRBV20-1 and TRBJ2-5; the match to TRBD2 covers 9 bases. The sequencing sample was made of blood. This TCR was recovered from a woman aged 35 to 49 with Graves' ophthalmopathy. The CDR3 loop reads CSARGGGARETQYF. The CDR3, as DNA: TGCAGCGCTAGAGGCGGGGGGGCTCGGGAGACCCAGTACTTC.